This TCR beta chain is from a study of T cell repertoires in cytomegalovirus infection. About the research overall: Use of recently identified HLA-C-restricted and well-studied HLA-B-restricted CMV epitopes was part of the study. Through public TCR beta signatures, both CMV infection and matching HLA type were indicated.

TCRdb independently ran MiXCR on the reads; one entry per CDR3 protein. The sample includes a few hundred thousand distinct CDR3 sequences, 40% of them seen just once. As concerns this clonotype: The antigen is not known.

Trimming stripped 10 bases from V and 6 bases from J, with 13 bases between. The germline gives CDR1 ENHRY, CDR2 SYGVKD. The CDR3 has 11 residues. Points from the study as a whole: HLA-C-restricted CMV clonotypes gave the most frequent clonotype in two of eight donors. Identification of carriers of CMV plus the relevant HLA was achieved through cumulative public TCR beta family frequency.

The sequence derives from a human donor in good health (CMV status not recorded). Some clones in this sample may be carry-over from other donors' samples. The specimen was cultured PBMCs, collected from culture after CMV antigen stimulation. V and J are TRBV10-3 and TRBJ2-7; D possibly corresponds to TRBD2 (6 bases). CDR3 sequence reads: CATGVETEQYF. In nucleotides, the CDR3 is TGTGCCACGGGGGTGGAAACCGAGCAGTACTTC.